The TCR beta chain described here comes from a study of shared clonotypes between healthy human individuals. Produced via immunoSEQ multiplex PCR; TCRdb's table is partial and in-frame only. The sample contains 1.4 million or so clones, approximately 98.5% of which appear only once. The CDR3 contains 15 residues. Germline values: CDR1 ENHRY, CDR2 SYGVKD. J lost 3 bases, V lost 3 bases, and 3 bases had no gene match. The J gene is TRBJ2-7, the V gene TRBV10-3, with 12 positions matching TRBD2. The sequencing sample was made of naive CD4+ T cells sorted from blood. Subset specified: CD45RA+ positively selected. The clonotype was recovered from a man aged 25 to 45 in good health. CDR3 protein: CAISEGLAGYYEQYF. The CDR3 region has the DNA TGTGCCATCAGTGAAGGACTAGCGGGATACTACGAGCAGTACTTC.